This TCR beta chain appears in the sequencing data of a study of T-cell memory formation after mild COVID-19. This clonotype was observed a few times. TCRdb reanalysed the 5' RACE reads using MiXCR and keeps one entry per CDR3 protein. This sample has tens of thousands of distinct CDR3 sequences, with more than 11% found just once. Sequenced material: PBMCs or a T cell subset sorted from them (not recorded which). The receptor was derived from an adult woman who had mild COVID-19 (a few samples of this study predate the infection). Cell type and time point are not known.

The CDR3 coding sequence is TGCGCCAGCAGCCAAGCAGGGGCGTATGGCTACACCTTC. This sequence encodes CASSQAGAYGYTF. This chain connects TRBV4-1 to TRBJ1-2, with a tentative D call TRBD1 (6 bases). V was shortened by 1 base and J by 5 bases, with 8 bases between the two germline ends. Germline V gene lookup returns CDR1 MGHRA and CDR2 YSYEKL. There are 13 residues in the CDR3.